These 2 T cell receptor beta chains came from one sample sequenced in a study of cytomegalovirus exposure and HLA in healthy donors. The PCR employed 60 Vbeta primers together with 13 Jbeta primers. The data were produced by immunoSEQ multiplex PCR, yet TCRdb's version contains in-frame clones alone and is incomplete. The top ten hold approximately 5.5% of the sample, which has about 120,000 clones, around 77% seen once. The specimen sequenced was PBMCs. The receptor set was obtained from a man between 18 and 35 years old in good health and CMV-seropositive.

This CDR3 reads CASSLGYGQAPGEQYF. CDR3 in DNA: TGTGCCAGCAGTTTAGGCTACGGACAGGCCCCTGGGGAGCAGTACTTC. The chain recombines TRBV28 with TRBJ2-7; 7 nucleotides match TRBD1. The CDR3 contains 16 residues. V lost 2 bases, J lost 7 bases, and 14 bases stayed unmatched. CDR1 is MDHEN and CDR2 is SYDVKM in the germline V gene. The whole variable domain, remainder taken from reference TRBV28 and TRBJ2-7, is DVKVTQSSRYLVKRTGEKVFLECVQDMDHENMFWYRQDPGLGLRLIYFSYDVKMKEKGDIPEGYSVSREKKERFSLILESASTNQTSMYLCASSLGYGQAPGEQYFGPGTRLTVT.

The chain carries TRBV28 and TRBJ1-5, with 9 bases lining up with TRBD1. This CDR3 contains 15 residues. Germline V lookup: CDR1 MDHEN, CDR2 SYDVKM. V trimming: 5 bases; J trimming: 6 bases; junction bases outside the gene matches: 8. The CDR3 DNA reads TGTGCCAGCAGTCAGGACAGGGGAGGAGGTCAGCCCCAGCATTTT. Its protein is CASSQDRGGGQPQHF.